This TCR beta chain was sequenced during a study of T cell responses to AZD1222 COVID-19 vaccine. Sequenced by immunoSEQ multiplex PCR; TCRdb stores in-frame clones only, minus some. The sample holds approximately 270,000 clones, almost 95% seen once. This clone has a single count. The target antigen is unknown. Samples with a second dose at about 4 or about 12 weeks were pooled together. CDR3 length: 14 amino acids. V was clipped by 3 bases and J by 6 bases, with 14 bases between them. The V gene's germline CDR1 is SGHTA and CDR2 FQGNSA. Notes on the study in general: Without day 14 samples, only post-peak T cell repertoires were studied. The donors showed a predominance of white British ancestry and of females, with possible underestimation of clonal diversity.

This receptor was identified in an adult who received the AZD1222 COVID-19 vaccine. Source: peripheral blood, taken 28 days after the second AZD1222 dose. This chain joins TRBV7-2 and TRBJ1-1, with TRBD1 as a possible D gene (5 bases). The CDR3 is CASSLGRAGPEAFF. The CDR3 DNA is TGTGCCAGCAGCTTGGGCAGGGCAGGCCCTGAAGCTTTCTTT.